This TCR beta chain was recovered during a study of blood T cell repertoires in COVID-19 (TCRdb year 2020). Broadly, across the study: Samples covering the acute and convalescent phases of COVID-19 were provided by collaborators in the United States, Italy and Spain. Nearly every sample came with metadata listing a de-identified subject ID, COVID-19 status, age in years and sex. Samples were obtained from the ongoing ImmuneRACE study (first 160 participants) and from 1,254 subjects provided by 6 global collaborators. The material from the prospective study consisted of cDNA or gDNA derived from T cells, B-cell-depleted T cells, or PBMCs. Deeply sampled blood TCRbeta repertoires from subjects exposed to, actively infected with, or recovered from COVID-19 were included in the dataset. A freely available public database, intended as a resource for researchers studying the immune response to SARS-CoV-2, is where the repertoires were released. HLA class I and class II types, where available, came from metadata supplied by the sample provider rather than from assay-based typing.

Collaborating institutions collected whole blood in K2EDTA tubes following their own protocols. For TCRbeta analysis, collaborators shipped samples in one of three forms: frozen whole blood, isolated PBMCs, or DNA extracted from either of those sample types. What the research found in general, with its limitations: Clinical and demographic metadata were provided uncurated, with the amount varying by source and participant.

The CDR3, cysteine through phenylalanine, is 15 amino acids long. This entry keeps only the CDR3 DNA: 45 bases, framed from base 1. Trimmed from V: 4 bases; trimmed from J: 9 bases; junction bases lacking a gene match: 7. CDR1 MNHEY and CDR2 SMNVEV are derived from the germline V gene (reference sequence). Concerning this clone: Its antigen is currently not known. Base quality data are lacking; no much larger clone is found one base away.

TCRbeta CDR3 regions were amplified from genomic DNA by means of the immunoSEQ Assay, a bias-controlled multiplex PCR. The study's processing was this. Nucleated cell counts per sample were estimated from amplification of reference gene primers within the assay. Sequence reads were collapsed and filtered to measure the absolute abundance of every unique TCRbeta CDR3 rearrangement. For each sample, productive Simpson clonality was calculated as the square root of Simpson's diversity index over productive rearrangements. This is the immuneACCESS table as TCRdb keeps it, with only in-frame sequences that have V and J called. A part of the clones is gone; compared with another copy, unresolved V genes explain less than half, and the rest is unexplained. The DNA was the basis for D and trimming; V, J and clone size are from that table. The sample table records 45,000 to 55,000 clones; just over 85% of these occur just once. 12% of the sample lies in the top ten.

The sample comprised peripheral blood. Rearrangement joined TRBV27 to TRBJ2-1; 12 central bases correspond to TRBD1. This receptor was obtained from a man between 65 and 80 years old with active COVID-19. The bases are TGTGCCAGCAGTTCTGCCGGGACAGGGGGCGGTGAGCAGTTCTTC. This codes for CASSSAGTGGGEQFF.